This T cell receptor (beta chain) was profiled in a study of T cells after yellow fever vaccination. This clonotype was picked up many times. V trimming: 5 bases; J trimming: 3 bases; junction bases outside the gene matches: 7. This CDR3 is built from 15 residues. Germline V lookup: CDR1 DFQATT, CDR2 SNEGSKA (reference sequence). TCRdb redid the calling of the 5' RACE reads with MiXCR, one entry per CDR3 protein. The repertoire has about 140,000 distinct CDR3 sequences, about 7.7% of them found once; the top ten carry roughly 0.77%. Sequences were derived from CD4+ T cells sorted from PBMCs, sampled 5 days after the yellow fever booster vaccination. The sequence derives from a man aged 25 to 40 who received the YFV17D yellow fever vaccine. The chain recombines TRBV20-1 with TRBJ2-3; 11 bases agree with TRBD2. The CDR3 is CSAATLAGGTDTQYF. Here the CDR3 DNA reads TGCAGTGCTGCAACTCTAGCGGGAGGAACAGATACGCAGTATTTT.